The 22 T cell receptor beta chains reported below all come from one sample, sequenced in a study of T cell repertoires in cytomegalovirus infection. MiXCR, applied by TCRdb to the reads, yields one record per CDR3 protein. The table has about 310,000 distinct CDR3 sequences, roughly 16% seen once. Sequencing was carried out using PBMCs. Receptor source: a human donor in good health (CMV status not recorded). Some clones in this sample may be carry-over from other donors' samples.

The chain links TRBV20-1 to TRBJ2-5, with D possibly matching TRBD1 (5 bases). In germline, CDR1 is DFQATT, CDR2 SNEGSKA (reference sequence). The CDR3 extends over 15 amino acids. Deletions cut 3 bases from V and 0 bases from J, with 14 bases between. Here the CDR3 DNA reads TGCAGTGCTAGTGAAGGGGCGGTGGACCAAGAGACCCAGTACTTC. This codes for CSASEGAVDQETQYF.

This clonotype has more than one count but fewer than ten. This chain uses TRBV4-1 with TRBJ1-4; D is possibly TRBD1 (5 bases). Germline CDR1 is MGHRA and CDR2 is YSYEKL. The CDR3 extends over 14 amino acids. The ends were cut back, 2 bases at V and 3 bases at J, with 7 bases in the middle. CDR3 DNA sequence: TGCGCCAGCAGCCAAAGGGACGCTAATGAAAAACTGTTTTTT. This encodes CASSQRDANEKLFF.

This clonotype has only a few counts. The chain combines TRBV12-3 or TRBV12-4 with TRBJ2-3, with TRBD2 matching 8 bases. V shed 5 bases, J shed 0 bases, and the junction held 4 bases outside the gene matches. This CDR3 spans 15 amino acids. CDR3 sequence reads: CASSRTSTSTDTQYF. CDR3 DNA: TGTGCCAGCAGTCGGACTAGCACCAGCACAGATACGCAGTATTTT.

This clonotype was counted ten times or more. The chain carries TRBV2 and TRBJ2-5; D possibly corresponds to TRBD1 (7 bases). Trimming removed 5 bases at V and 2 bases at J, with 18 bases between. There are 16 residues in the CDR3. Germline V lookup: CDR1 SNHLY, CDR2 FYNNEI. The CDR3 DNA sequence: TGTGCCAGCAGTAGTGACAGGGTAGGAGGGCAAGAGACCCAGTACTTC. Translated: CASSSDRVGGQETQYF.

Many counts were recorded for this clonotype. It is unclear where the CDR3 begins or ends on the DNA, so no DNA is shown, and the CDR3 is as TCRdb lists it. The chain couples TRBV12-3 or TRBV12-4 to TRBJ1-2; TRBD1, the table's D call, lacks a check against the DNA. The CDR3 adds up to 12 amino acids, both ends counted. Here the CDR3 reads CASSFAGGSSTF.

This clonotype was recorded many times. V and J are TRBV7-2 and TRBJ1-2; maybe TRBD1 (6 bases). The germline CDR1 and CDR2 sequences are SGHTA and FQGNSA. The CDR3 loop spans 16 amino acids. V lost 4 bases and J lost 3, with 18 bases in between. In nucleotides, the CDR3 is TGTGCCAGCAGCTCAAATTGGGGGGGGCAGGACTATGGCTACACCTTC. Amino acid sequence: CASSSNWGGQDYGYTF.

This clonotype has ten or more counts. The CDR3 is CASSPEGVNTEAFF. The CDR3 DNA reads as TGTGCCAGCAGTCCCGAGGGGGTGAACACTGAAGCTTTCTTT. This chain connects TRBV6-1 to TRBJ1-1; TRBD1 might be the D (6 bases). Germline CDR1 and CDR2: MNHNS and SASEGT. This CDR3 is built from 14 residues. V lost 5 bases, J lost 0 bases, and 10 bases lay in between.

This clonotype occurred a few times. The gene calls are TRBV6-5 and TRBJ1-6, with TRBD1 matching 7 bases. CDR1 MNHEY and CDR2 SVGAGI come from the germline V gene. CDR3 length: 15 amino acids. The trim removed 10 bases at V and 8 bases at J, leaving 14 bases unmatched. CDR3 region: CATTRNRGRDSPLHF. Written as DNA, the CDR3 is TGTGCCACCACGCGGAACAGGGGAAGGGATTCACCCCTCCACTTT.

This clonotype was counted only a few times. V gene TRBV7-9 combines with J gene TRBJ2-1, with TRBD2 identical over 8 bases. The CDR3 extends over 16 amino acids. Germline CDR1 is SEHNR and CDR2 is FQNEAQ (reference sequence). V dropped 7 bases and J dropped 3; count of bases not matched to a gene: 11. The CDR3 loop reads CASTPPGGGNYNEQFF. The CDR3 DNA reads as TGTGCCAGCACCCCTCCGGGGGGGGGTAACTACAATGAGCAGTTCTTC. The full variable domain, in which reference TRBV7-9 and TRBJ2-1 provide the parts outside the CDR3, is DTGVSQNPRHKITKRGQNVTFRCDPISEHNRLYWYRQTLGQGPEFLTYFQNEAQLEKSRLLSDRFSAERPKGSFSTLEIQRTEQGDSAMYLCASTPPGGGNYNEQFFGPGTRLTVL.

This clonotype came up many times. This sequence joins TRBV10-3 and TRBJ2-2, with D tentatively TRBD1 (5 bases). This CDR3 comprises 15 residues. The germline V gene encodes CDR1 ENHRY and CDR2 SYGVKD. Trimming shortened V by 5 bases and J by 2 bases, and 12 bases separated the two germline ends. This CDR3 reads CAISRTDTNTGELFF. The DNA for the CDR3 is TGTGCCATCAGTCGAACGGACACTAACACCGGGGAGCTGTTTTTT.

This clonotype was detected many times. This chain uses TRBV7-2 with TRBJ1-6; D is unclear. This CDR3 has 17 residues. Looked up from germline, CDR1 is SGHTA and CDR2 is FQGNSA. Trimming shortened V by 1 base and J by 7 bases, and 17 bases separated the two germline ends. CDR3 loop: CASSLVAWSLRNSPLHF. CDR3 DNA sequence: TGTGCCAGCAGCTTAGTAGCATGGTCCCTCCGAAATTCACCCCTCCACTTT.

This clonotype was counted ten times or more. The J gene is TRBJ1-1, the V gene TRBV7-2; possibly TRBD1 for D (5 bases). V was clipped by 3 bases and J by 1 base, with 9 bases between them. Germline V gene data show CDR1 as SGHTA and CDR2 as FQGNSA. CDR3 length equals 14 residues. CDR3 region: CASSFPGSNTEAFF. CDR3 nucleotides: TGTGCCAGCAGCTTCCCAGGGTCGAACACTGAAGCTTTCTTT.

The chain couples TRBV12-3 or TRBV12-4 to TRBJ2-2, with 8 bases identical to TRBD2. With V trimmed by 1 base and J by 6 bases, 4 bases remained unmatched. CDR3 length: 15 amino acids. The CDR3 bases are TGTGCCAGCAGTTTAGGAATCGGGGGGGCCGGGGAGCTGTTTTTT. Translation gives CASSLGIGGAGELFF.

The V gene is TRBV2, the J gene TRBJ1-5, with 8 bases aligning to TRBD1. After removal of 2 bases from V and 4 bases from J, the junction contained 1 base not matched to a gene. From germline, CDR1 is SNHLY and CDR2 FYNNEI. CDR3 size: 14 residues. This CDR3 is CASSEWDRNQPQHF. In DNA form, the CDR3 reads TGTGCCAGCAGTGAATGGGACAGGAATCAGCCCCAGCATTTT. Using reference TRBV2 and TRBJ1-5 for the parts outside the CDR3, the full variable domain is EPEVTQTPSHQVTQMGQEVILRCVPISNHLYFYWYRQILGQKVEFLVSFYNNEISEKSEIFDDQFSVERPDGSNFTLKIRSTKLEDSAMYFCASSEWDRNQPQHFGDGTRLSIL.

There are many counts of this clonotype. This chain links TRBV7-2 with TRBJ2-5, with TRBD2 matching over 10 bases. This CDR3 is 13 amino acids long. The ends lost 5 bases at V and 7 bases at J; junction bases unmatched: 4. Germline V gene lookup returns CDR1 SGHTA and CDR2 FQGNSA. The CDR3 reads CASSPVAGGTQYF. Written as DNA, the CDR3 is TGTGCCAGCAGCCCCGTAGCGGGGGGGACCCAGTACTTC.

The rearrangement uses TRBV9 and TRBJ2-1; possible D gene TRBD1, 5 bases. The germline gives CDR1 SGDLS, CDR2 YYNGEE. The CDR3 has 15 amino acids. The V gene lost 1 base and the J gene lost 4 bases, with 12 bases spanning the gap. The CDR3 reads CASSVLLGPYNEQFF. DNA of the CDR3: TGTGCCAGCAGCGTATTACTGGGGCCATACAATGAGCAGTTCTTC.

This clonotype was seen a few times. The V call is TRBV12-3 or TRBV12-4, the J call TRBJ1-1; D uncertain. The V end was cut by 0 bases, the J end by 1 base, with 6 bases between. This CDR3 has 14 residues. CDR3 region: CASSLAVANTEAFF. The CDR3 DNA follows: TGTGCCAGCAGTTTAGCAGTGGCGAACACTGAAGCTTTCTTT.

This clonotype appeared many times. The chain carries TRBV6-2 or TRBV6-3 and TRBJ1-1; 8 bases map to TRBD1. The J segment lost 11 bases and the V segment lost 3 bases, leaving 17 bases of the junction unmatched. The CDR3 totals 16 residues. The germline V gene encodes CDR1 MNHEY and CDR2 SVGEGT. The CDR3 nucleotides read TGTGCCAGCAGTTATAATCGGGACAGGTTCTGGCTTGATGCTTTCTTT. It is translated as CASSYNRDRFWLDAFF.

This clonotype was found a few times. The chain employs TRBV9 and TRBJ1-3; D is uncertain. Trimming left V 4 bases short and J 2 bases short, with 7 bases between. Germline V lookup: CDR1 SGDLS, CDR2 YYNGEE. This CDR3 region has 13 residues. The DNA for the CDR3 is TGTGCCAGCAGCCCAACTCCTGGAAACACCATATATTTT. Its protein product is CASSPTPGNTIYF.

The table lists this clonotype with many counts. CDR3 in amino acids: CASSDRQGVNTIYF. CDR3 bases: TGTGCCAGCAGCGATAGACAGGGTGTCAACACCATATATTTT. This chain uses TRBV7-9 with TRBJ1-3; 7 positions match TRBD1. V lost 5 bases, J lost 7 bases, and 8 bases stayed unmatched. Germline V lookup: CDR1 SEHNR, CDR2 FQNEAQ (reference sequence). The CDR3 is made up of 14 amino acids.

The V and J genes are TRBV7-9 and TRBJ1-1, with D unclear. Germline CDR1 and CDR2: SEHNR and FQNEAQ (reference sequence). CDR3 length: 14 residues. V was cut by 4 bases and J by 1 base, with 10 bases left in between. The CDR3 sequence: CASSSLIPNTEAFF. The CDR3 nucleotides read TGTGCCAGCAGCTCCCTGATCCCGAACACTGAAGCTTTCTTT.

The chain employs TRBV11-2 and TRBJ2-1; D unclear. CDR3 length: 18 residues. The germline gives CDR1 SGHAT, CDR2 FQNNGV. The V end was cut by 1 base, the J end by 3 bases, with 19 bases between. For the CDR3, the DNA is TGTGCCAGCAGCTTAGTTTCTGGGTATGGTTCGCTCTACAATGAGCAGTTCTTC. Residues: CASSLVSGYGSLYNEQFF.